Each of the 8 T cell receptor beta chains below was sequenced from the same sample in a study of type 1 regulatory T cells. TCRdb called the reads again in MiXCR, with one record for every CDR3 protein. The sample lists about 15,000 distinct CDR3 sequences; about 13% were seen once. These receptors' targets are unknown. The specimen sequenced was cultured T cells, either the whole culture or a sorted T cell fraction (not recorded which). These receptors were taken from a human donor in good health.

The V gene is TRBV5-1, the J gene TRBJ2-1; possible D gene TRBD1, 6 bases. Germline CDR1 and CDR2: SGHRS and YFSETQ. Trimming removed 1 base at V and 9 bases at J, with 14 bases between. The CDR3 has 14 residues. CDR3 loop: CASSLNAGAAEQFF. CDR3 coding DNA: TGCGCCAGCAGCTTGAACGCAGGGGCCGCTGAGCAGTTCTTC.

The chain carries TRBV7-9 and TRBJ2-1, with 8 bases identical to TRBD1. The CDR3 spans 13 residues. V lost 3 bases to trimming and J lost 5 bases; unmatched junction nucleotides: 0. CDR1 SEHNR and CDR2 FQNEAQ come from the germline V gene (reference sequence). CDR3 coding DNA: TGTGCCAGCAGCTTGACAGGGGACAATGAGCAGTTCTTC. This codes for CASSLTGDNEQFF. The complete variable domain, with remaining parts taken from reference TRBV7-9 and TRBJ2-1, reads DTGVSQNPRHKITKRGQNVTFRCDPISEHNRLYWYRQTLGQGPEFLTYFQNEAQLEKSRLLSDRFSAERPKGSFSTLEIQRTEQGDSAMYLCASSLTGDNEQFFGPGTRLTVL.

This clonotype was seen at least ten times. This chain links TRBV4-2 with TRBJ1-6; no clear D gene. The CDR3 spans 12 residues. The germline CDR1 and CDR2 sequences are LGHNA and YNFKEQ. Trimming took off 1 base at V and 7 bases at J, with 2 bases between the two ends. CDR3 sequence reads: CASSQVNSPLHF. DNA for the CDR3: TGTGCCAGCAGCCAAGTGAATTCACCCCTCCACTTT.

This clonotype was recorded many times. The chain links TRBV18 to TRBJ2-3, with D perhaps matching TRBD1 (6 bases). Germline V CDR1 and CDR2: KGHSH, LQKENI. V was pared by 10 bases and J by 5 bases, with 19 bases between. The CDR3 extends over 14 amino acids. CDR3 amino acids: CATQGTGVRDTQYF. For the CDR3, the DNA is TGTGCCACCCAGGGGACGGGCGTTCGAGATACGCAGTATTTT.

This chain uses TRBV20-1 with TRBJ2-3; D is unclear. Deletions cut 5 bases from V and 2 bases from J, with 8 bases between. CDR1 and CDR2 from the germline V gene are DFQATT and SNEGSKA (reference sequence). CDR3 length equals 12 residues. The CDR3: CSAGTSTDTQYF. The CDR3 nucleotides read TGCAGTGCTGGAACATCCACAGATACGCAGTATTTT.

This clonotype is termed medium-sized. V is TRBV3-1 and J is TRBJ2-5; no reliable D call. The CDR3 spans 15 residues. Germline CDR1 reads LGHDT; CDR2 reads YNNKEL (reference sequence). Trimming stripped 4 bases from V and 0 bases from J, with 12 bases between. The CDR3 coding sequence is TGTGCCAGCAGCCTCTCCGGCGCGTACCAAGAGACCCAGTACTTC. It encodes CASSLSGAYQETQYF.

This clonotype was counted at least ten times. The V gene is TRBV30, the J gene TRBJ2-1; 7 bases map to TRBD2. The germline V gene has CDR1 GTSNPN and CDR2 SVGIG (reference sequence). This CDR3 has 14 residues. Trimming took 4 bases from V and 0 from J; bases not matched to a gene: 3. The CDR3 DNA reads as TGTGCCTGGAACAGCGGGGTCTCCTACAATGAGCAGTTCTTC. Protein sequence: CAWNSGVSYNEQFF.

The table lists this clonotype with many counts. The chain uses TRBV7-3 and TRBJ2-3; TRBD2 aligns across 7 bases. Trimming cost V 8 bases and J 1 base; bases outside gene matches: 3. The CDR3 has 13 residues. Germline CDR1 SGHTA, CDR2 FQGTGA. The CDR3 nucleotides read TGTGCCAGCGCTACTAGCGGCACAGATACGCAGTATTTT. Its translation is CASATSGTDTQYF.